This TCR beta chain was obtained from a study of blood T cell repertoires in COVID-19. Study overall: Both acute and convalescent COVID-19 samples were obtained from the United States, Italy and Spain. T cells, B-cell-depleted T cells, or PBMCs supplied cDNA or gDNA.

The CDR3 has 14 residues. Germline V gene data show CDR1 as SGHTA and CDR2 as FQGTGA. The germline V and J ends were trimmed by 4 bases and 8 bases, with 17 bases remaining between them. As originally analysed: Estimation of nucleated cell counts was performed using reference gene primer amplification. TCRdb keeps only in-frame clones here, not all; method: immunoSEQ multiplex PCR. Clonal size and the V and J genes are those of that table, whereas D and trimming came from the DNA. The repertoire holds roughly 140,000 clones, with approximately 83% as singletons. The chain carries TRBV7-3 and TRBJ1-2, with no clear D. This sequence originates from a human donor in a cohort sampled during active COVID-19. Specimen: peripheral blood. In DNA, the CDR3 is TGTGCCAGCAGCTCGGGATCCCCGTTGGGGGGCTACACCTTC. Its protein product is CASSSGSPLGGYTF.